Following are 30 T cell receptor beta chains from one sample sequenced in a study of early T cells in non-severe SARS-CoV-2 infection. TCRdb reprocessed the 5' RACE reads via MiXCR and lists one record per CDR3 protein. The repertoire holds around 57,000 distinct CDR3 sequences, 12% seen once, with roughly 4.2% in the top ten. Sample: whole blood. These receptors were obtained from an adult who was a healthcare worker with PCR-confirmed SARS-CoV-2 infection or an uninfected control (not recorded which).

In DNA, the CDR3 is TGTGCCAGCAGCTTGGGTCAGAGGGGGAAAGAGACCCAGTACTTC. It translates to CASSLGQRGKETQYF. This chain joins TRBV5-4 and TRBJ2-5; a possible D gene is TRBD1 (6 bases). The CDR3 contains 15 residues. CDR1 and CDR2 (germline): SGHNT, YYREEE (reference sequence). V was pared by 0 bases and J by 3 bases, with 12 bases between.

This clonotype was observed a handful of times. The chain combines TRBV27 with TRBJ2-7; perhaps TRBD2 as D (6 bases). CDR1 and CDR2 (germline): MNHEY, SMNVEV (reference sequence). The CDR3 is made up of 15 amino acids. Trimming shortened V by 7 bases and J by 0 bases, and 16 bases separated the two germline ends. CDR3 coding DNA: TGTGCCAGCATTAAGACAGAGACTAGCTCCTACGAGCAGTACTTC. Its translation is CASIKTETSSYEQYF.

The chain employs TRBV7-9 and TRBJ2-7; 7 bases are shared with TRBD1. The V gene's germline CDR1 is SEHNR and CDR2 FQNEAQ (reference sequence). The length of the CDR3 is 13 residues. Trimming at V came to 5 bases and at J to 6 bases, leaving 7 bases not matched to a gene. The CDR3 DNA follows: TGTGCCAGCAGCATTGGACAGGAGGCCGAGCAGTACTTC. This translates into CASSIGQEAEQYF.

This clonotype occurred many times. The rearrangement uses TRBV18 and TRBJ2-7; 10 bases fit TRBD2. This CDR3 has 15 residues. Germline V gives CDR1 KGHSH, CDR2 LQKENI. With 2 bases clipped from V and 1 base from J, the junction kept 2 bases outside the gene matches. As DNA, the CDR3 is TGTGCCAGCTCACCAACTAGCGGGACTTCCTACGAGCAGTACTTC. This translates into CASSPTSGTSYEQYF.

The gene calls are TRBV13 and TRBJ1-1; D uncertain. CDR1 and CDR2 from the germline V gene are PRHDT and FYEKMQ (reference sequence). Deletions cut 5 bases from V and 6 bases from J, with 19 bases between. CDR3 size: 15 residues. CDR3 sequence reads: CASSTLGLSLPEAFF. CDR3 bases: TGTGCCAGCAGCACCCTAGGGCTGTCGTTACCTGAAGCTTTCTTT.

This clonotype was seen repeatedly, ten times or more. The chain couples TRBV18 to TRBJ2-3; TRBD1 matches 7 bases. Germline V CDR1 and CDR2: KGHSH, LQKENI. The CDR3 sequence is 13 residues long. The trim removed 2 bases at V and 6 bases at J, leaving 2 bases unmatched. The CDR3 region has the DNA TGTGCCAGCTCACCAGGGACAGTGGATACGCAGTATTTT. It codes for CASSPGTVDTQYF.

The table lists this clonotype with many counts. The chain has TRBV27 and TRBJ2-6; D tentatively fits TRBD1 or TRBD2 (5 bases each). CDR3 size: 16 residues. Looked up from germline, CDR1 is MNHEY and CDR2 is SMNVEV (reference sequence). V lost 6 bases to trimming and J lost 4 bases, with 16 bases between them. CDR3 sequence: CASRMAGRGGANVLTF. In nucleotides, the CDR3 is TGTGCCAGCAGAATGGCAGGGAGAGGGGGGGCCAACGTCCTGACTTTC.

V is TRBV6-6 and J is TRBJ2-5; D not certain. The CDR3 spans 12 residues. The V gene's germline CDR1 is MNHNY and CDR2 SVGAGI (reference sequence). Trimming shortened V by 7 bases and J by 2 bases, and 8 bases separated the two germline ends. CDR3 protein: CASTLTQETQYF. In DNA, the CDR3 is TGTGCCAGCACGCTTACTCAAGAGACCCAGTACTTC.

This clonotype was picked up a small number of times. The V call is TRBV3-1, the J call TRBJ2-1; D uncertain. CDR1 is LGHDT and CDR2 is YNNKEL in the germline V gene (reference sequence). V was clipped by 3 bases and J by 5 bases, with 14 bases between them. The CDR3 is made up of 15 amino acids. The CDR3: CASSHSRTVHNEQFF. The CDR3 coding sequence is TGTGCCAGCAGCCACTCTAGGACGGTACACAATGAGCAGTTCTTC.

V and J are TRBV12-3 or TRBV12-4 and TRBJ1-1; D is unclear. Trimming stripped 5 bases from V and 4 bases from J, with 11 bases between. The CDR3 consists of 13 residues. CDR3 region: CASSPGWGTEAFF. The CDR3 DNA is TGTGCCAGCAGTCCGGGGTGGGGCACTGAAGCTTTCTTT.

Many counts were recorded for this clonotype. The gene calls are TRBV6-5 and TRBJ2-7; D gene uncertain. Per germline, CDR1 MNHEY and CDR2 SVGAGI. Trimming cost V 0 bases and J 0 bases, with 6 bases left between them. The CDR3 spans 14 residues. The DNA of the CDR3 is TGTGCCAGCAGTTACTCGTGGAACTCCTACGAGCAGTACTTC. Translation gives CASSYSWNSYEQYF.

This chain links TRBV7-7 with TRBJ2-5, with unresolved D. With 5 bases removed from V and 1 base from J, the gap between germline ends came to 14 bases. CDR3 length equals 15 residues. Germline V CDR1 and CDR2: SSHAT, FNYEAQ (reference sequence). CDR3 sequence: CASSLVHGFQETQYF. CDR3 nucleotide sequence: TGTGCCAGCAGCCTAGTGCACGGTTTCCAAGAGACCCAGTACTTC.

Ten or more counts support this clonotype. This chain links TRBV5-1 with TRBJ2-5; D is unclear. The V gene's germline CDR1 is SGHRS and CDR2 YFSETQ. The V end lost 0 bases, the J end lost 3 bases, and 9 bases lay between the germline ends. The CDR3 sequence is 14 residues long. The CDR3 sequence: CASSLDVPKETQYF. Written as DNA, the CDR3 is TGCGCCAGCAGCTTGGATGTACCTAAAGAGACCCAGTACTTC. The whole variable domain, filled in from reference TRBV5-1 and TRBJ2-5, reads KAGVTQTPRYLIKTRGQQVTLSCSPISGHRSVSWYQQTPGQGLQFLFEYFSETQRNKGNFPGRFSGRQFSNSRSEMNVSTLELGDSALYLCASSLDVPKETQYFGPGTRLLVL.

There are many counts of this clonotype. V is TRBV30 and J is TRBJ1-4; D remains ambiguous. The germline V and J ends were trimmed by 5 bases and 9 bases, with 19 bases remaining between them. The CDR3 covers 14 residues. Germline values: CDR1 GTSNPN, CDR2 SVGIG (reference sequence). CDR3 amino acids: CAWGDPIGVKKLFF. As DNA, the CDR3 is TGTGCCTGGGGAGATCCTATCGGTGTTAAAAAACTGTTTTTT. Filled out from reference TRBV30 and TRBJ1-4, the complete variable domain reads SQTIHQWPATLVQPVGSPLSLECTVEGTSNPNLYWYRQAAGRGLQLLFYSVGIGQISSEVPQNLSASRPQDRQFILSSKKLLLSDSGFYLCAWGDPIGVKKLFFGSGTQLSVL.

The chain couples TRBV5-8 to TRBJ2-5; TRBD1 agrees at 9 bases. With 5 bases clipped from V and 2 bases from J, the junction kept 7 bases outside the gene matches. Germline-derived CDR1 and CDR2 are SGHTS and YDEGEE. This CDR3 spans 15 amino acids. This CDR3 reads CASSSGTGPQETQYF. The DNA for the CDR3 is TGTGCCAGCAGTTCCGGGACAGGGCCTCAAGAGACCCAGTACTTC.

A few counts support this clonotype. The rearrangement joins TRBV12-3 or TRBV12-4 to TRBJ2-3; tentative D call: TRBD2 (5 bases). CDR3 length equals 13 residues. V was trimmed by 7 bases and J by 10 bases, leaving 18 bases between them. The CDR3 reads CASTLDRIGAQYF. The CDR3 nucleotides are TGTGCCAGCACCCTGGACCGCATCGGGGCGCAGTATTTT.

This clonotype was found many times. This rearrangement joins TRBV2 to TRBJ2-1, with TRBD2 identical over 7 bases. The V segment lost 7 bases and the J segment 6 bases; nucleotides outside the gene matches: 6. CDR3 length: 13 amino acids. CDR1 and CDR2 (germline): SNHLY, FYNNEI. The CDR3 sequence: CASKRLASNEQFF. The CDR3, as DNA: TGTGCCAGCAAACGACTAGCCAGCAATGAGCAGTTCTTC.

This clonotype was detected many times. As DNA, the CDR3 is TGTGCCAGCAGTGAACCTGGACTATCAGGTGAAAAACTGTTTTTT. Its protein product is CASSEPGLSGEKLFF. The chain employs TRBV6-1 and TRBJ1-4, with D unresolved. This CDR3 has 15 residues. Germline-derived CDR1 and CDR2 are MNHNS and SASEGT. The V and J ends lost 2 bases and 7 bases respectively, with 14 bases between them.

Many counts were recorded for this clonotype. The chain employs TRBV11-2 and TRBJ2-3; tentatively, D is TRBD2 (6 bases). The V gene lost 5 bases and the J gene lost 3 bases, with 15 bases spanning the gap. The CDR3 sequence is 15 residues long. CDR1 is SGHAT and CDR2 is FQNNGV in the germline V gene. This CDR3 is CASSPGGGGTDTQYF. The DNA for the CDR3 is TGTGCCAGCAGCCCTGGGGGAGGAGGGACAGATACGCAGTATTTT.

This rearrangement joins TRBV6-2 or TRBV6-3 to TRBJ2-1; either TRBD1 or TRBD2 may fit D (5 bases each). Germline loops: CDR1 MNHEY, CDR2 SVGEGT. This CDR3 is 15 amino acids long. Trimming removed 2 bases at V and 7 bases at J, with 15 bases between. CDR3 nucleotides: TGTGCCAGCAGTTACGGTTCCGGGGCAGTTAATGAGCAGTTCTTC. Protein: CASSYGSGAVNEQFF.

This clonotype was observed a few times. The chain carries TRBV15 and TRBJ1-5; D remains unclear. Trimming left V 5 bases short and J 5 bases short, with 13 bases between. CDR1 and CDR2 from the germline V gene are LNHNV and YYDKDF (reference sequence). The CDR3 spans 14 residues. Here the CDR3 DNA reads TGTGCCACCAGCGTCGACAAGGGCCATCAGCCCCAGCATTTT. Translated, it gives CATSVDKGHQPQHF.

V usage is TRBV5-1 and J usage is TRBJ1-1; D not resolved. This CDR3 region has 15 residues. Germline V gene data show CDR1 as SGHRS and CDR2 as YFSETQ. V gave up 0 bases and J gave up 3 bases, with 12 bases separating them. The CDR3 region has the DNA TGCGCCAGCAGCTTGGGGGATCGGGAGGACACTGAAGCTTTCTTT. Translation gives CASSLGDREDTEAFF.

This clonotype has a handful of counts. CDR3: CASGQVSNYGYTF. The DNA for the CDR3 is TGTGCCAGCGGGCAGGTCTCGAACTATGGCTACACCTTC. The chain recombines TRBV6-5 with TRBJ1-2, with D hard to call. CDR3 length: 13 residues. Germline CDR1 and CDR2: MNHEY and SVGAGI. Trimming shortened V by 8 bases and J by 2 bases, and 12 bases separated the two germline ends.

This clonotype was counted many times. The CDR3 DNA is TGTGCCAGCAGCGCTCCGGGACTAGGCTACGGGGAGACCCAGTACTTC. This gives the protein CASSAPGLGYGETQYF. This sequence joins TRBV7-2 and TRBJ2-5; 8 bases match TRBD2. J was trimmed by 5 bases and V by 5 bases; bases with no gene match: 13. The CDR3 extends over 16 amino acids. Per germline, CDR1 SGHTA and CDR2 FQGNSA.

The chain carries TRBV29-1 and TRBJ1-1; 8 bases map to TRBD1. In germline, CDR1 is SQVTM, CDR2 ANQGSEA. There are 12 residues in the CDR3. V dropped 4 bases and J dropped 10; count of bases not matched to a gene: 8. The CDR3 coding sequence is TGCAGCGTTGCCAGGCAGGGGGCAAGAGCTTTCTTT. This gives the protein CSVARQGARAFF.

CDR3 sequence reads: CASSPSFRDRIPPLHF. In DNA, the CDR3 is TGCGCCAGCAGCCCCTCATTCCGGGACAGGATACCACCCCTCCACTTT. J is TRBJ1-6 and V is TRBV4-3, with TRBD1 matching 8 bases. V trimming: 4 bases; J trimming: 11 bases; junction bases outside the gene matches: 13. CDR1 and CDR2 from the germline V gene are LGHNA and YSLEER. This CDR3 has 16 residues.

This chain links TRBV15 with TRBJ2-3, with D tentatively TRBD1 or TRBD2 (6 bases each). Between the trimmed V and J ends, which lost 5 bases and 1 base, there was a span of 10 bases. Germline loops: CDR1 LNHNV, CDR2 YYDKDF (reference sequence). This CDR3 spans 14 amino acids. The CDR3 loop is CATSVGGGTDTQYF. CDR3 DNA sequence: TGTGCCACCAGCGTCGGGGGCGGCACAGATACGCAGTATTTT.

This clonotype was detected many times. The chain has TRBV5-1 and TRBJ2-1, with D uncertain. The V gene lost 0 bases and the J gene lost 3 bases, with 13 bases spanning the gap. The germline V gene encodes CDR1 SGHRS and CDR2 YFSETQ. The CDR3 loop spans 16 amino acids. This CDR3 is CASSLGRQKDYNEQFF. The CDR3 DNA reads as TGCGCCAGCAGCTTGGGACGGCAAAAAGACTACAATGAGCAGTTCTTC.

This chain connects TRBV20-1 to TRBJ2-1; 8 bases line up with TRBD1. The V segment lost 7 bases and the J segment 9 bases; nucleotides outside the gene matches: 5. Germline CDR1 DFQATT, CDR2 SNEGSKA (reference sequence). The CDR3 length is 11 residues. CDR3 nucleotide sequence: TGCAGTGTACAGGGGGAACCTGAGCAGTTCTTC. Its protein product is CSVQGEPEQFF.

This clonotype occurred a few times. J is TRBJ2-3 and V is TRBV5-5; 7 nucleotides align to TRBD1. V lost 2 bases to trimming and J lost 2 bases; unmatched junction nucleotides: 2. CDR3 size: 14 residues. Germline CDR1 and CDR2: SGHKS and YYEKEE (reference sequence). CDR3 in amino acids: CASSLTGVTDTQYF. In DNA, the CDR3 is TGTGCCAGCAGCTTAACAGGGGTCACAGATACGCAGTATTTT.